The TCR beta chain under discussion was sequenced for a study of T-cell reconstitution after alpha-beta-depleted transplantation in children. Study results and caveats: It was newly produced T cells that mostly accounted for T-cell counts and diversity one year after transplant. Several hundred graft clones that had expanded were reportedly the source of alpha-beta T cells about two months after transplant.

This clonotype was seen at least ten times. Antigen unknown. This CDR3 is 15 amino acids long. CDR1 is SGHRS and CDR2 is YFSETQ in the germline V gene. V lost 3 bases to trimming and J lost 2 bases; unmatched junction nucleotides: 6. Researchers prepared the TCRbeta library using unique molecular identifiers, the study reports. TCRdb analysed the PCR reads with MiXCR anew, one entry per CDR3 protein. This sample has approximately 240,000 distinct CDR3 sequences, with 9.5% to 13% found just once. This sequence was found in a child younger than two with acute myeloid leukemia, due to receive a stem cell transplant. This specimen was PBMCs, taken before TCRalphabeta/CD19-depleted stem cell transplant. The chain is built from TRBV5-1 and TRBJ2-3, with 7 positions matching TRBD1. The CDR3 is CASSSPTGYTDTQYF. The CDR3 nucleotides are TGCGCCAGCAGCTCACCGACAGGGTACACAGATACGCAGTATTTT.